The 25 T cell receptor beta chains given below trace back to one sample, sequenced in a study of shared clonotypes between healthy human individuals. Clones were read by immunoSEQ multiplex PCR, and TCRdb kept only the in-frame ones, dropping some. The sample lists more than 1 million clones, around 82% occurring once. The material sequenced was memory CD4+ T cells from PBMCs. The subset is: CD45RA-negative fraction. These receptors originate from a man aged 18 to 29 in good health. Some clones in this sample may be carry-over from other donors' samples.

A word on this clone: In the same sample, other DNA sequences code for this CDR3. The chain recombines TRBV2 with TRBJ2-7; D is undetermined. The germline CDR1 and CDR2 sequences are SNHLY and FYNNEI. The CDR3 length is 12 residues. V dropped 5 bases and J dropped 0 bases, with 5 bases sitting between them. CDR3 sequence reads: CASSRSSYEQYF. The DNA for the CDR3 is TGTGCCAGCAGTCGAAGCTCCTACGAGCAGTACTTC. Full variable domain (remainder filled in from reference TRBV2 and TRBJ2-7): EPEVTQTPSHQVTQMGQEVILRCVPISNHLYFYWYRQILGQKVEFLVSFYNNEISEKSEIFDDQFSVERPDGSNFTLKIRSTKLEDSAMYFCASSRSSYEQYFGPGTRLTVT.

This clone was observed a few times. J is TRBJ1-5 and V is TRBV28, with TRBD1 as a possible D gene (6 bases). V gave up 6 bases and J gave up 2 bases, with 11 bases separating them. This CDR3 is built from 14 residues. Germline CDR1 and CDR2: MDHEN and SYDVKM. The CDR3 coding sequence is TGTGCCAGCAGCCGCACAGGGCGCAATCAGCCCCAGCATTTT. Its protein product is CASSRTGRNQPQHF.

This chain joins TRBV19 and TRBJ1-5; D gene ambiguous. The CDR3 loop spans 14 amino acids. V lost 3 bases, J lost 3 bases, and 9 bases lay in between. The V gene's germline CDR1 is LNHDA and CDR2 SQIVND (reference sequence). The CDR3 loop is CASSIFRYNQPQHF. CDR3 bases: TGTGCCAGTAGTATTTTCCGGTACAATCAGCCCCAGCATTTT.

The chain links TRBV18 to TRBJ1-3, with D uncertain. Germline V gene sequence: CDR1 KGHSH, CDR2 LQKENI. This CDR3 comprises 13 residues. Trimming stripped 5 bases from V and 1 base from J, with 6 bases between. The CDR3 region is CASSSDSGNTIYF. The CDR3 DNA is TGTGCCAGCTCATCAGATTCTGGAAACACCATATATTTT.

This clone has only a few counts. Other DNA sequences within the sample encode an identical CDR3. The V call is TRBV5-1, the J call TRBJ2-5, with D hard to call. CDR3 length: 14 residues. From germline, CDR1 is SGHRS and CDR2 YFSETQ. Trimming shortened V by 5 bases and J by 1 base, and 12 bases separated the two germline ends. In DNA, the CDR3 is TGCGCCAGCAGGCGTACGGGCGCCCAAGAGACCCAGTACTTC. The encoded protein is CASRRTGAQETQYF.

The rearrangement uses TRBV4-1 and TRBJ2-1, with TRBD1 matching 12 bases. The CDR3 runs to 16 residues. With V trimmed by 6 bases and J by 10 bases, 13 bases remained unmatched. CDR1 is MGHRA, CDR2 YSYEKL, per germline. The CDR3 region has the DNA TGCGCCAGCAGTCCTACCCCGGGACAGGGGGCCCCCGAGCAGTTCTTC. Residues: CASSPTPGQGAPEQFF.

This sequence joins TRBV29-1 and TRBJ1-1; no reliable D call. This CDR3 has 12 amino acids. The V gene's germline CDR1 is SQVTM and CDR2 ANQGSEA. V lost 6 bases to trimming and J lost 11 bases, with 19 bases between them. For the CDR3, the DNA is TGCAGCGTCGCCGAGGGTACAGTTGCGGCTTTCTTT. Translating gives CSVAEGTVAAFF.

Regarding this clone: The sample contains more than one DNA sequence encoding this CDR3. The rearrangement uses TRBV5-1 and TRBJ2-5, with D possibly being TRBD1 or TRBD2 (5 bases each). With 2 bases removed from V and 2 bases from J, the gap between germline ends came to 10 bases. The CDR3 is 14 amino acids. Germline V lookup: CDR1 SGHRS, CDR2 YFSETQ. CDR3: CASSFGTPQETQYF. In DNA, the CDR3 is TGCGCCAGCAGCTTTGGGACGCCACAAGAGACCCAGTACTTC.

The chain recombines TRBV5-1 with TRBJ2-4; D is uncertain. CDR1 and CDR2 (germline): SGHRS, YFSETQ. The CDR3 sequence is 15 residues long. The V gene lost 0 bases and the J gene lost 0 bases, with 7 bases spanning the gap. CDR3 in DNA: TGCGCCAGCAGCTTGGGGGATTTAGCCAAAAACATTCAGTACTTC. Its translation: CASSLGDLAKNIQYF.

On this clone itself: Other DNA sequences in this specimen translate into the identical CDR3. The chain uses TRBV7-2 and TRBJ2-5; 10 nucleotides agree with TRBD2. V gave up 5 bases and J gave up 2 bases; unmatched junction bases: 5. Germline lookup yields CDR1 SGHTA and CDR2 FQGNSA. The CDR3 is made up of 15 amino acids. The CDR3 region has the DNA TGTGCCAGCAGCCGGACTAGCGGCTTACAAGAGACCCAGTACTTC. Amino acids: CASSRTSGLQETQYF.

This chain joins TRBV19 and TRBJ2-2; TRBD1 might be the D (6 bases). The CDR3 has 14 residues. Germline lookup yields CDR1 LNHDA and CDR2 SQIVND (reference sequence). The V and J ends lost 6 bases and 7 bases respectively, with 15 bases between them. In nucleotides, the CDR3 is TGTGCCAGTAGACAGGGAGTGTGGAGCGGGGAGCTGTTTTTT. This gives the protein CASRQGVWSGELFF.

This sequence joins TRBV5-1 and TRBJ2-7; D is perhaps TRBD1 (6 bases). Per the germline V gene, CDR1 is SGHRS and CDR2 is YFSETQ. V was cut by 3 bases and J by 3 bases, with 10 bases left in between. The CDR3 loop spans 13 amino acids. The CDR3 loop reads CASSYRESYEQYF. The CDR3 DNA reads TGCGCCAGCAGCTACAGGGAAAGCTACGAGCAGTACTTC.

Turning to this clone: This CDR3 is also generated by other DNA sequences in the sample. The chain couples TRBV7-3 to TRBJ2-5, with TRBD1 matching over 7 bases. Losses at the gene ends were 3 bases for V and 3 bases for J; bases not matched to a gene: 1. The germline V gene encodes CDR1 SGHTA and CDR2 FQGTGA. The CDR3 has 13 residues. The CDR3 loop reads CASSLTGKETQYF. The CDR3 region has the DNA TGTGCCAGCAGCTTGACAGGGAAAGAGACCCAGTACTTC.

This chain uses TRBV28 with TRBJ1-5; possibly TRBD1 for D (5 bases). V lost 4 bases to trimming and J lost 2 bases, with 12 bases between them. Looked up from germline, CDR1 is MDHEN and CDR2 is SYDVKM. This CDR3 comprises 15 residues. The CDR3 DNA is TGTGCCAGCAGTTCCCCCTTGGGGGGCAATCAGCCCCAGCATTTT. It encodes CASSSPLGGNQPQHF.

This clone was observed a few times. J is TRBJ1-5 and V is TRBV28; no reliable D call. Germline CDR1 MDHEN, CDR2 SYDVKM. Deletions cut 10 bases from V and 0 bases from J, with 10 bases between. The CDR3 covers 13 residues. CDR3 sequence: CATVTGSNQPQHF. The CDR3 nucleotides read TGTGCCACCGTGACGGGTAGCAATCAGCCCCAGCATTTT.

The chain uses TRBV28 and TRBJ1-2; no clear D. The germline V gene encodes CDR1 MDHEN and CDR2 SYDVKM. V was pared by 5 bases and J by 3 bases, with 10 bases between. This CDR3 region has 13 residues. The CDR3 loop reads CASSPSQHYGYTF. Here the CDR3 DNA reads TGTGCCAGCAGTCCCTCCCAACACTATGGCTACACCTTC.

The gene calls are TRBV5-1 and TRBJ1-2; D gene uncertain. Germline V CDR1 and CDR2: SGHRS, YFSETQ. CDR3 size: 14 residues. V was pared by 4 bases and J by 5 bases, with 15 bases between. CDR3 nucleotides: TGCGCCAGCAGCGAACTGACTGCAGATTATGGCTACACCTTC. This codes for CASSELTADYGYTF.

V and J are TRBV15 and TRBJ1-2; no clear D gene. This CDR3 is built from 13 residues. Germline-derived CDR1 and CDR2 are LNHNV and YYDKDF (reference sequence). V lost 0 bases and J lost 8, with 10 bases in between. The CDR3 here is CATSRDQVGGYTF. The CDR3 DNA is TGTGCCACCAGCAGAGATCAAGTAGGAGGCTACACCTTC.

The rearrangement uses TRBV18 and TRBJ2-7; D may be TRBD2 (5 bases). V lost 1 base, J lost 3 bases, and 16 bases lay in between. The germline V gene has CDR1 KGHSH and CDR2 LQKENI. The CDR3 runs 16 residues. The CDR3 here is CASSPRFSADNYEQYF. The CDR3 bases are TGTGCCAGCTCACCACGGTTTAGCGCCGATAACTACGAGCAGTACTTC.

The rearrangement joins TRBV5-4 to TRBJ2-1; no reliable D call. Germline lookup yields CDR1 SGHNT and CDR2 YYREEE (reference sequence). The CDR3 runs to 14 residues. Trimming left V 0 bases short and J 7 bases short, with 11 bases between. The DNA for the CDR3 is TGTGCCAGCAGCTTGGGCTTTAGTCCGAATGAGCAGTTCTTC. This sequence encodes CASSLGFSPNEQFF.

The chain uses TRBV5-4 and TRBJ2-7; 9 bases align to TRBD2. With V trimmed by 4 bases and J by 5 bases, 10 bases remained unmatched. The CDR3 is made up of 15 amino acids. Germline V gene data show CDR1 as SGHNT and CDR2 as YYREEE (reference sequence). The CDR3 region is CASSPRVAGEHEQYF. In nucleotides, the CDR3 is TGTGCCAGCAGCCCTCGGGTAGCGGGAGAACACGAGCAGTACTTC.

The gene calls are TRBV2 and TRBJ2-2; D unresolved. V lost 5 bases and J lost 7, with 8 bases in between. From germline, CDR1 is SNHLY and CDR2 FYNNEI. The CDR3 totals 12 residues. CDR3 loop: CASSWTVGELFF. The CDR3 DNA reads as TGTGCCAGCAGTTGGACGGTCGGGGAGCTGTTTTTT.

A word on this clone: The sample has other DNA sequences that encode this CDR3 too. This chain joins TRBV28 and TRBJ1-1, with 7 bases identical to TRBD1. The CDR3 sequence is 15 residues long. CDR1 is MDHEN and CDR2 is SYDVKM in the germline V gene. V dropped 6 bases and J dropped 4; count of bases not matched to a gene: 11. For the CDR3, the DNA is TGTGCCAGCAGCCCCCCGGGGCAGGGGGGCACTGAAGCTTTCTTT. This translates into CASSPPGQGGTEAFF.

The gene calls are TRBV5-8 and TRBJ1-1, with D hard to call. The CDR3 totals 13 residues. Trimming cost V 1 base and J 4 bases, with 8 bases left between them. The germline CDR1 and CDR2 sequences are SGHTS and YDEGEE. The CDR3 region is CASSLSPTTEAFF. The CDR3 region has the DNA TGTGCCAGCAGCTTGTCCCCGACCACTGAAGCTTTCTTT.

The V gene is TRBV29-1, the J gene TRBJ2-5, with 7 positions matching TRBD1. The trim removed 6 bases at V and 7 bases at J, leaving 2 bases unmatched. Germline V gene sequence: CDR1 SQVTM, CDR2 ANQGSEA. The CDR3 is 10 residues long. The CDR3 DNA reads TGCAGCGTGGGACAGAGGACCCAGTACTTC. Residues: CSVGQRTQYF.